This TCR beta chain is from a study of beta chain features in type 1 diabetes. This clone appeared a few times. Germline CDR1 reads KGHSH; CDR2 reads LQKENI. V was clipped by 0 bases and J by 2 bases, with 17 bases between them. There are 19 residues in the CDR3. The entirety of the isolated RNA underwent reverse transcription, so expressed TCRB transcripts were sequenced. TCRdb's table, derived via immunoSEQ multiplex PCR, lists solely in-frame clones and lacks some. The table has about 240,000 clones, about 30% seen once. The chain has TRBV18 and TRBJ2-6; tentatively, D is TRBD1 or TRBD2 (5 bases each). The sample consisted of central memory CD4+ T cells from blood. This TCR was recovered from a man aged 25-45 years in good health. In DNA form, the CDR3 reads TGTGCCAGCTCACCACCGACCAGGGCCCTGGGAGCTGGGGCCAACGTCCTGACTTTC. This codes for CASSPPTRALGAGANVLTF.